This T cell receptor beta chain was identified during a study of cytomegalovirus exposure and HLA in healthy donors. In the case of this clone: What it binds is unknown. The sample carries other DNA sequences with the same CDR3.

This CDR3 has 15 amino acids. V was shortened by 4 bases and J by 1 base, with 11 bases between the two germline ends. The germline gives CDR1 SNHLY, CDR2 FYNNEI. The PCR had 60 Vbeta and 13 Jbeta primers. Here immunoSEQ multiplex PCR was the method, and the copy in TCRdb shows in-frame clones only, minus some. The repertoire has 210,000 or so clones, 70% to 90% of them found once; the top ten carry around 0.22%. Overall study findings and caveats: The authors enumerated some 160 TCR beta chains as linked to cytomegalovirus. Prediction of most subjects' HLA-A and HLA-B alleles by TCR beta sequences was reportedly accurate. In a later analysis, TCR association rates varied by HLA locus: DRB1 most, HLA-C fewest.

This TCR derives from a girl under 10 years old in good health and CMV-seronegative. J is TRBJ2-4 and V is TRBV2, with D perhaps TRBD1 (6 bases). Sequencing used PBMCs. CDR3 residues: CASSVQGTAKNIQYF. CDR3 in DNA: TGTGCCAGCAGTGTCCAGGGGACGGCCAAAAACATTCAGTACTTC. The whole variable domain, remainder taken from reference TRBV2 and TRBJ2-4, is EPEVTQTPSHQVTQMGQEVILRCVPISNHLYFYWYRQILGQKVEFLVSFYNNEISEKSEIFDDQFSVERPDGSNFTLKIRSTKLEDSAMYFCASSVQGTAKNIQYFGAGTRLSVL.